This is a list of T cell receptor beta chains from one sample in a study of T cell repertoires in ileal Crohn's disease. TCRdb's table, derived via immunoSEQ multiplex PCR, lists solely in-frame clones and lacks some. The table lists approximately 30,000 clones, around 77% of them singletons. The sample taken for sequencing was ileal tissue. The receptors originated from an adult with Crohn's disease. CDR3s include the opening cysteine and the closing phenylalanine or tryptophan. D genes are given only for firm matches. The listing skips clone size in some rows; elsewhere it reads once, few, many or a size class.

cdr3_aa cdr3_nt v_call cdr3_length j_call clone_size d_call
CASSPGGGRNNEQFF TGTGCCAGTAGTCCTGGTGGTGGCAGAAACAATGAGCAGTTCTTC TRBV19 15 TRBJ2-1 . .
CASGTGDQPQHF TGTGCCAGCGGGACAGGGGATCAGCCCCAGCATTTT TRBV6-5 12 TRBJ1-5 . TRBD1
CANRRGLEETQYF TGTGCCAACCGACGGGGACTAGAAGAGACCCAGTACTTC TRBV2 13 TRBJ2-5 . TRBD2
CASSQGGGLNTEAFF TGTGCCAGCAGCCAAGGGGGGGGTCTGAACACTGAAGCTTTCTTT TRBV5-4 15 TRBJ1-1 . .
CAWRRRTGRSYEQYF TGTGCCTGGAGACGAAGAACTGGGAGATCCTACGAGCAGTACTTC TRBV30 15 TRBJ2-7 . .
CASSDEAMSSYNEQFF TGCGCCAGCAGTGATGAAGCGATGAGCTCCTACAATGAGCAGTTCTTC TRBV10-2 16 TRBJ2-1 . .
CASRNQTGTDTQYF TGTGCCAGCAGAAATCAGACAGGGACAGATACGCAGTATTTT TRBV25-1 14 TRBJ2-3 . TRBD1
CASSLQRGWGYTF TGTGCCAGCAGTTTACAGCGGGGCTGGGGCTACACCTTC TRBV27 13 TRBJ1-2 . .
CASSSDRGVTYEQYF TGTGCCAGCAGCTCGGACAGGGGGGTTACCTACGAGCAGTACTTC TRBV27 15 TRBJ2-7 . TRBD1
CSVAPGDTQYF TGCAGCGTTGCCCCGGGAGATACGCAGTATTTT TRBV29-1 11 TRBJ2-3 . .
CASSLSGTGKGEQYF TGTGCCAGCAGCTTGTCCGGGACAGGGAAAGGGGAGCAGTACTTC TRBV5-6 15 TRBJ2-7 . TRBD1
CASSARTTEQYF TGTGCCAGCAGCGCCAGAACAACCGAGCAGTACTTC TRBV7-2 12 TRBJ2-7 once .
CASSLGTQVSYGYTF TGCGCCAGCAGCTTGGGCACCCAGGTGTCCTATGGCTACACCTTC TRBV5-1 15 TRBJ1-2 . .
CASSQDLTGFSGNTIYF TGCGCCAGCAGCCAAGATCTGACTGGGTTCTCTGGAAACACCATATATTTT TRBV4-3 17 TRBJ1-3 medium-sized .
CASLPGQRNEKLFF TGTGCCAGCCTACCGGGACAGCGTAATGAAAAACTGTTTTTT TRBV6-1 14 TRBJ1-4 . TRBD1
CASSPTTGETQYF TGTGCCAGCAGCCCTACAACGGGAGAGACCCAGTACTTC TRBV7-7 13 TRBJ2-5 . .